The TCR delta chain described here comes from a study of gamma-delta T cells after stem cell transplantation (dated by TCRdb to the mid-2010s). The germline V gene (reference sequence) sets CDR1 to TVYSNPD and CDR2 to GDNSRS. Relative to germline, V is 2 bases shorter and J is 3 bases shorter, with 19 bases between their ends. From the cysteine through the phenylalanine, the CDR3 covers 15 amino acids. The entry retains the CDR3 DNA only, 45 bases that are in frame from base 1. A few counts support this clone. The clone's antigen remains unknown. The likely explanation is a read error, given a far larger clone one base away. The sample holds other DNA sequences that translate to the same CDR3. Receptor libraries were prepared by RT-PCR. The reads were generated on an Illumina MiSeq. TCRdb reanalyzed the public reads with the CATT caller, and identical DNA sequences were merged afterwards. Present in this sample are over a thousand delta-chain clones, over 40% of which were seen just once. The ten largest clones represent less than 45% of the sample.

Recombination joined TRDV3 with TRDJ1; the D gene lacks a confident call. The origin of this receptor is a human donor. It is not recorded whose cells these are; they may come from a transplant donor. Material for sequencing was gamma-delta T cells. The DNA reads as follows: TGTGCCTTTGAGACCCCCATATCCCACGCCGATAAACTCATCTTT. Its protein product is CAFETPISHADKLIF.